The clone carrying this T cell receptor beta chain has a single count. The data are from a study of T cell changes during pregnancy in multiple sclerosis. The table came from immunoSEQ multiplex PCR; TCRdb's copy has only in-frame clones and leaves some out. The sample shows roughly 40,000 clones, about 94% of them seen only once. The clonotype originates from a female donor with multiple sclerosis, enrolled in a pregnancy study. The material was peripheral blood, obtained in the third trimester of pregnancy.

The CDR3 nucleotides are TGCGCCAGCAGCTTGCGTCACGGGGGGCTTACAGATACGCAGTATTTT. Its translation is CASSLRHGGLTDTQYF. The chain is built from TRBV5-1 and TRBJ2-3; perhaps TRBD2 as D (7 bases). Trimming cost V 1 base and J 3 bases, with 15 bases left between them. CDR1 and CDR2 from the germline V gene are SGHRS and YFSETQ. The CDR3 is 16 amino acids.